This TCR beta chain was obtained from a study of T cells in Graves' hyperthyroidism and ophthalmopathy. This clonotype has at least ten counts. Antigen unknown. Germline-derived CDR1 and CDR2 are SSHAT and FNYEAQ (reference sequence). The CDR3 length is 13 residues. Those with hyperthyroidism were 18 to 65 years old, newly diagnosed, and ill for under 2 months. Those patients with uncontrolled infection, other autoimmune disease, pregnancy or lactation were excluded. Study-wide points: Ophthalmopathy, as predicted by the model, came a median around 7 months after the prediction.

Amplification yielded TCR beta CDR3 regions, with RNA transcripts as the source. TCR CDR3 regions were first amplified by RT-PCR with HTBI primers. TCRdb passed the multiplex PCR reads through MiXCR, listing each CDR3 protein once. This table has about 620,000 distinct CDR3 sequences, roughly 15% appearing once. This rearrangement joins TRBV7-7 to TRBJ2-3; 8 positions match TRBD2. The specimen was blood. This receptor was identified in a woman under 40 with Graves' hyperthyroidism. The DNA for the CDR3 is TGTGCTAGTAGTAGCGGGATCACAGATACGCAGTATTTT. As protein: CASSSGITDTQYF.